This TCR beta chain is from a study of T cell changes during pregnancy in multiple sclerosis. The table came from immunoSEQ multiplex PCR; TCRdb's copy has only in-frame clones and leaves some out. Of roughly 30,000 clones in the sample, nearly 90% were seen once. Per the germline V gene, CDR1 is MGHDK and CDR2 is SYGVNS. CDR3 length: 13 amino acids. Trimming left V 2 bases short and J 6 bases short, with 11 bases between. Sequenced here: CD8+ T cells from peripheral blood mononuclear cells, sampled in the second trimester of pregnancy. This TCR was recovered from a female donor with multiple sclerosis, enrolled in a pregnancy study. This chain connects TRBV25-1 to TRBJ2-7; D may be TRBD1 (6 bases). CDR3 in DNA: TGTGCCAGCAGTGAAGCCGGACAGACCGAGCAGTACTTC. It specifies CASSEAGQTEQYF.